This T cell receptor beta chain was documented in a study of graft-versus-host responses after intestinal transplantation. TCRdb's copy holds only in-frame clones and misses some; the assay was immunoSEQ multiplex PCR. Here the sample spans over 100,000 clones, approximately 92% being singletons. From germline, CDR1 is SGHRS and CDR2 YFSETQ. CDR3 length equals 14 residues. Trimming removed 0 bases from V and 3 bases from J, with 7 bases in between. As for this clone: Its antigen remains unknown.

This TCR derives from a human donor who received an intestinal transplant. Sequenced material: unstimulated CD4+ T cells sorted from spleen or lymph node cells, taken before intestinal transplant. This chain joins TRBV5-1 and TRBJ1-5; no clear D gene. The CDR3 DNA sequence: TGCGCCAGCAGCTTGGACGCCTCCAATCAGCCCCAGCATTTT. This sequence encodes CASSLDASNQPQHF.